This T cell receptor beta chain stems from a study of blood T cell repertoires in COVID-19. In the authors' methods: Counts of nucleated cells, estimated from reference gene primer amplification, were obtained. Sequencing used immunoSEQ multiplex PCR; TCRdb keeps in-frame clones, though not all of them. That table furnishes V, J and clone size, whereas the DNA furnished D and trimming. The sample lists about 200,000 clones, roughly 84% occurring once. CDR1 SQVTM and CDR2 ANQGSEA come from the germline V gene. The CDR3 consists of 14 residues. The V and J ends lost 4 bases and 11 bases, in that order; junction bases with no gene match: 10. Clinical histories supplied by participants themselves formed the basis of cohort assignment.

This chain joins TRBV29-1 and TRBJ1-6; 8 bases are a match to TRBD1. Specimen: PBMCs or T cells enriched from blood (not recorded which). The receptor comes from a woman aged 30 to 39 who had been exposed to COVID-19. The CDR3 protein is CSVGEGGQGTPLHF. The CDR3, as DNA: TGCAGCGTTGGGGAGGGTGGACAGGGTACACCCCTCCACTTT.